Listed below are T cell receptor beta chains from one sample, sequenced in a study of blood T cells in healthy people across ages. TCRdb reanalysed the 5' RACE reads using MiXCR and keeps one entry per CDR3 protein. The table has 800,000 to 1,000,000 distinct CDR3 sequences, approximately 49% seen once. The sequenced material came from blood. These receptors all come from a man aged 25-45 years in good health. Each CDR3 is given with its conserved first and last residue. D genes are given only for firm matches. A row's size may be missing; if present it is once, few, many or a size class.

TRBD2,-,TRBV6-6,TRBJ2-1,CASSYPTSGGAGDEQFF,TGTGCCAGCAGTTACCCGACTAGCGGGGGGGCCGGGGATGAGCAGTTCTTC
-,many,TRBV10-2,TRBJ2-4,CASSEARGKNIQYF,TGCGCCAGCAGTGAGGCGAGGGGCAAAAACATTCAGTACTTC
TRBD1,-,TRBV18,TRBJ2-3,CASSPPGQGGTDTQYF,TGTGCCAGCTCACCACCTGGACAGGGTGGAACAGATACGCAGTATTTT
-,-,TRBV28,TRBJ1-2,CASSRPREHGYTF,TGTGCCAGCAGTCGTCCCAGGGAGCATGGCTACACCTTC
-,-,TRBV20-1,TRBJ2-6,CSAQGGGSARGANVLTF,TGCAGTGCCCAGGGTGGAGGTTCGGCTCGAGGGGCCAACGTCCTGACTTTC
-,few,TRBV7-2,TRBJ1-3,CASSRQVSGNTIYF,TGTGCCAGCAGCCGACAGGTCTCTGGAAACACCATATATTTT
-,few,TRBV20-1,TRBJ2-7,CSASGGGAYEQYF,TGCAGTGCTAGTGGAGGGGGCGCCTACGAGCAGTACTTC
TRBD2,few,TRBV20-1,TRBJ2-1,CSGSERGSYNEQFF,TGCAGTGGTAGTGAGCGGGGGTCCTACAATGAGCAGTTCTTC
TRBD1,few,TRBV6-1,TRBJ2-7,CASSYDRAPIYEQYF,TGTGCCAGCAGCTACGACAGGGCTCCGATCTACGAGCAGTACTTC
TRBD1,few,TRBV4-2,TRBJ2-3,CASNQQGAGDTQYF,TGTGCCAGCAACCAGCAGGGGGCGGGAGATACGCAGTATTTT
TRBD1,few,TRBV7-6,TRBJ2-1,CASSLEGQAAYNEQFF,TGTGCCAGCAGCTTAGAAGGACAGGCGGCCTACAATGAGCAGTTCTTC
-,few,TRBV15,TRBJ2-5,CATSREWQLQETQYF,TGTGCCACCAGCAGAGAATGGCAGTTGCAAGAGACCCAGTACTTC
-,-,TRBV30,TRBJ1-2,CAWSVLPPYGYTF,TGTGCCTGGAGTGTACTTCCACCCTATGGCTACACCTTC
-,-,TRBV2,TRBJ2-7,CASSELAGGGYEQYF,TGTGCCAGCAGTGAATTGGCCGGGGGCGGCTACGAGCAGTACTTC
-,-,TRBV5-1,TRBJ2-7,CASSLEGREVYEQYF,TGCGCCAGCAGCTTGGAGGGCAGGGAAGTTTACGAGCAGTACTTC
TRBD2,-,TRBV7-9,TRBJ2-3,CASSASTGTSGQDTQYF,TGTGCCAGCAGCGCCTCTACCGGGACTAGCGGACAAGATACGCAGTATTTT
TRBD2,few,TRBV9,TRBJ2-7,CASSVAAGGPISANEQYF,TGTGCCAGCAGCGTAGCGGCGGGGGGGCCGATTAGCGCCAACGAGCAGTACTTC
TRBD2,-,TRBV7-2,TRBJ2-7,CASSLDGLAGGQTYEQYF,TGTGCCAGCAGCTTAGATGGGCTAGCGGGGGGGCAGACCTACGAGCAGTACTTC
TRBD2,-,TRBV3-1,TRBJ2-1,CASSHIAGKSSYNEQFF,TGTGCCAGCAGCCACATAGCGGGCAAGAGCTCCTACAATGAGCAGTTCTTC
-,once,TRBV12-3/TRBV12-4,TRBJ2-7,CASSLLLGRYEQYF,TGTGCCAGCAGTCTCCTACTGGGCCGCTACGAGCAGTACTTC
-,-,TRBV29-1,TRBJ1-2,CSVEDIGYGYTF,TGCAGCGTTGAAGATATAGGATATGGCTACACCTTC
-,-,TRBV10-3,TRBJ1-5,CAIRDTKDSNQPQHF,TGTGCCATCCGGGACACTAAAGATAGCAATCAGCCCCAGCATTTT
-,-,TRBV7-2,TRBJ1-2,CASNLGSYGYTF,TGTGCCAGCAACTTGGGCTCATATGGCTACACCTTC
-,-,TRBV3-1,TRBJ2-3,CASSQEGGVGDTQYF,TGTGCCAGCAGCCAAGAAGGGGGGGTTGGAGATACGCAGTATTTT
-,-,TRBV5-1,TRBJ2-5,CASQGGQETQYF,TGCGCCAGCCAAGGGGGCCAAGAGACCCAGTACTTC
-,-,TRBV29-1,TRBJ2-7,CSVGRGEQYF,TGCAGCGTTGGGAGGGGCGAGCAGTACTTC
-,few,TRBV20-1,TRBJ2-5,CSASGLVETQYF,TGCAGTGCTAGTGGCCTAGTGGAGACCCAGTACTTC
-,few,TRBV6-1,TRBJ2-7,CASSEGVGDKGYEQYF,TGTGCCAGCAGTGAAGGGGTAGGGGACAAAGGCTACGAGCAGTACTTC
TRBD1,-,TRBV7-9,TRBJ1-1,CASSLQGGSEAFF,TGTGCCAGCAGCTTACAGGGGGGCTCTGAAGCTTTCTTT
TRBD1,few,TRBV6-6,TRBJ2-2,CASSYPGDRGYGGELFF,TGTGCCAGCAGTTACCCTGGGGACAGGGGGTACGGCGGGGAGCTGTTTTTT
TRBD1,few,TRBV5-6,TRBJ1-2,CASSHRGAEIYGYTF,TGTGCCAGCAGCCACAGGGGCGCGGAGATCTACGGCTACACCTTC
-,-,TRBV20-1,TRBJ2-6,CSARDGRSSGANVLTF,TGCAGTGCTAGAGATGGCCGTAGCTCTGGGGCCAACGTCCTGACTTTC
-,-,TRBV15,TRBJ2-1,CATCRGSGKAKDEQFF,TGTGCCACCTGCAGAGGTTCAGGGAAAGCAAAGGATGAGCAGTTCTTC
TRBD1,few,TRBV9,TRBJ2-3,CASSVADRGQISTDTQYF,TGTGCCAGCAGCGTAGCGGACAGGGGCCAGATTAGCACAGATACGCAGTATTTT
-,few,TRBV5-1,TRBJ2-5,CASSFGQLQETQYF,TGTGCCAGCAGTTTCGGACAGCTCCAAGAGACCCAGTACTTC
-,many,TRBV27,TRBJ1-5,CASSQTMGQPQHF,TGTGCCAGCAGCCAGACCATGGGCCAGCCCCAGCATTTT
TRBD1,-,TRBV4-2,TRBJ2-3,CASSPSGGQGASDTQYF,TGTGCCAGCAGCCCCAGCGGGGGACAGGGGGCTTCCGATACGCAGTATTTT
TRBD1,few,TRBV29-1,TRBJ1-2,CSVVNLRDRTNYGYTF,TGCAGCGTTGTGAACCTCCGGGACAGAACTAACTATGGCTACACCTTC
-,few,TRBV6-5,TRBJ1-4,CASSYTGYNEKLFF,TGTGCCAGCAGTTACACCGGATATAATGAAAAACTGTTTTTT
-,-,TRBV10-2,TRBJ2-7,CASSERWTGSYEQYF,TGCGCCAGCAGTGAAAGATGGACTGGCTCCTACGAGCAGTACTTC
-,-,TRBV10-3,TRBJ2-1,CAISEGERGNEQFF,TGTGCCATCAGTGAAGGGGAGAGGGGGAATGAGCAGTTCTTC
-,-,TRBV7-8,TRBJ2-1,CASSSRRTHEQFF,TGTGCCAGCAGCTCAAGACGGACCCATGAGCAGTTCTTC